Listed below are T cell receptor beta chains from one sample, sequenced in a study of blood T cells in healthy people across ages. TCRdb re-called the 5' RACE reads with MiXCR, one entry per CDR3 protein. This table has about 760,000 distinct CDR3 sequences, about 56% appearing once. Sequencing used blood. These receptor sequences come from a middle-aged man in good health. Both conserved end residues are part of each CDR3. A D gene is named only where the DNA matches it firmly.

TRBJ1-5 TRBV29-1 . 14 CSAGGHNSNQPQHF
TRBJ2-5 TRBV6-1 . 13 CASSFVAGETQYF
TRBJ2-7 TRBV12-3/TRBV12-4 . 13 CASSLSQAYEQYF
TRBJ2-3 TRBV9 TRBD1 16 CASSVAAGGGTDTQYF
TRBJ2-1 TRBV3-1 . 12 CATLTINNEQFF
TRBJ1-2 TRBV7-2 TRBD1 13 CASSPGGEYGYTF
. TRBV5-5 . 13 CASREGNSHEQYF
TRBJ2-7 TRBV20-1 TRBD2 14 CSARAGGIYNEQYF
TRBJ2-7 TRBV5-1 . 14 CASSWGQGQREQYF
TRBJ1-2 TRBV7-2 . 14 CASNPGGGRGGYTF
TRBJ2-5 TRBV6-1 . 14 CASSVRQAQETQYF
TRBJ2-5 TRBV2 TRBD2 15 CASTTSGAVEETQYF
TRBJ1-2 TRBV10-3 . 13 CAISEFEGNGYTF
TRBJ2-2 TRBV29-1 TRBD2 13 CSIEGTSTGELFF
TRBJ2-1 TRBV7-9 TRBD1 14 CASSPDRTYNEQFF
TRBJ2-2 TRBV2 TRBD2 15 CASRTSGGITGELFF
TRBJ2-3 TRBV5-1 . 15 CASSGHDPSTDTQYF
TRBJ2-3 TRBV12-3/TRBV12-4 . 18 CASSSTGPPKICADTQYF
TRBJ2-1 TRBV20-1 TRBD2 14 CSARPGTSLDEQFF
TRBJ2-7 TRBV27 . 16 CASSLFLTGGTYEQYF
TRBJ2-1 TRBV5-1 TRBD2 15 CASSILAGFNNEQFF
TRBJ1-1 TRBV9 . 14 CASSSFWGGTEAFF
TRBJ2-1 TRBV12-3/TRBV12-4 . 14 CASSFGPPYNEQFF
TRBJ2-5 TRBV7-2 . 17 CASSLARSGPLARTQYF
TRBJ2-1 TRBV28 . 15 CASSVSGDFYNEQFF
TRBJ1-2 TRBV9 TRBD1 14 CASSVGQGGNGYTF
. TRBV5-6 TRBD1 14 CASSLEDRDYEQYF
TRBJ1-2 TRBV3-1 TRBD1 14 CASSQGTANYGYTF
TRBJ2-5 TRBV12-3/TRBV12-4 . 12 CASRPPGTEQYF
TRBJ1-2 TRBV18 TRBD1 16 CASSPPGQGLVYGYTF
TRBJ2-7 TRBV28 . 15 CASGGPGHRSYEQYF
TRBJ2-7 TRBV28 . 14 CASSPSRWAYEQYF
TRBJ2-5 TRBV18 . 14 CASSLDALEGTQYF
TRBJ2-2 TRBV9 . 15 CASSVEEIRTGELFF
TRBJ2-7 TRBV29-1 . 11 CSVRDSHEQYF
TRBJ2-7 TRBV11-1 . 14 CASSADYGSYEQYF
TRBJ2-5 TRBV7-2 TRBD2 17 CASSLVLAGGSEETQYF
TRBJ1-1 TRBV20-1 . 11 CSGGGRTEAFF
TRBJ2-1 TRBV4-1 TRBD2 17 CASTPSGGLGTYNEQFF
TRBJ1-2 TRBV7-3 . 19 CASSSLGGASASFEGGYTF
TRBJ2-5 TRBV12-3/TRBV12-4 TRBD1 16 CASSRPTTGGQETQYF
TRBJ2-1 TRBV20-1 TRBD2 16 CSARDPGGAAYNEQFF
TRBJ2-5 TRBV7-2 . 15 CASSEFGGSQETQYF
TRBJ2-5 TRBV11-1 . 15 CATSSWVTDKETQYF
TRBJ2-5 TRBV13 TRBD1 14 CASSLESTGGAQYF
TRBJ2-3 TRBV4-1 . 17 CASSQEDGERSTDTQYF
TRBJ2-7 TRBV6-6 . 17 CASSHPPAYKWGYEQYF
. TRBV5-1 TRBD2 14 CASSLGLAVAEQYF